The clone carrying this TCR beta chain was seen a handful of times. Its antigen remains unknown. Individual cDNA molecules each received unique molecular identifiers attached to them. Each CDR3 protein is one row after TCRdb ran MiXCR on the 5' RACE reads. The data contain more than 45,000 distinct CDR3 sequences, about 7.7% of them singletons. This specimen belongs to a study of early T cells in non-severe SARS-CoV-2 infection. This CDR3 has 16 amino acids. Trimming removed 2 bases from V and 2 bases from J, with 13 bases in between. Germline CDR1 is MNHEY and CDR2 is SMNVEV (reference sequence). The study's findings and limits: VDJdb matching, biased toward anti-spike CD8 responses, missed private and CD4 specificities.

The TCR sequence derives from an adult who was a healthcare worker with PCR-confirmed SARS-CoV-2 infection or an uninfected control (not recorded which). The V call is TRBV27, the J call TRBJ2-1; D is possibly TRBD2 (6 bases). The sequencing input was whole blood. Here the CDR3 DNA reads TGTGCCAGCAGTTTAGAGGTTAGCGGAACCTACAATGAGCAGTTCTTC. Protein product: CASSLEVSGTYNEQFF.